This T cell receptor (beta chain) is drawn from a study of blood T cells in healthy people across ages. The study's findings and limits: Fewer expanded clones and more diversity marked long-lived versus aged donors.

Through a sample-barcoded 5' primer and a J-beta primer mix, a second PCR was run for roughly 6 to 11 cycles. TCRdb independently ran MiXCR on the 5' RACE reads; one entry per CDR3 protein. The sample contains about 700,000 distinct CDR3 sequences, 32% of which appear only once. Those donating, healthy Caucasian individuals from Russia, were aged roughly 6 to 95. Drawn from each donor were 8.5 to 10 milliliters of peripheral blood. For this clonotype: What it binds is not known.

Germline values: CDR1 DFQATT, CDR2 SNEGSKA (reference sequence). Trimming at V came to 1 base and at J to 5 bases, leaving 6 bases not matched to a gene. The CDR3 loop spans 14 amino acids. This rearrangement joins TRBV20-1 to TRBJ2-5; 8 bases agree with TRBD1. This sequence was found in a woman older than 75 in good health. Source material: blood. The CDR3 protein is CSARALDRAETQYF. CDR3 DNA sequence: TGCAGTGCTAGAGCCCTGGACAGGGCGGAGACCCAGTACTTC.